This TCR beta chain was documented in a study of blood T cells in healthy people across ages. Each donor had 9 to 10 milliliters of peripheral blood drawn. The authors ran a second PCR of about 7 to 11 cycles using a sample-barcoded 5' primer and a J-beta primer mix. Tagging of each cDNA molecule was performed by a template-switch adaptor with 12 random nucleotides. TCRdb ran MiXCR on the 5' RACE reads and lists one entry per CDR3 protein. This repertoire shows 650,000 to 900,000 distinct CDR3 sequences, 60% to 80% found once; its top ten account for roughly 26%. This clonotype has only a few counts. The CDR3 is 14 amino acids. Germline assignment: CDR1 DFQATT and CDR2 SNEGSKA (reference sequence). The V gene end was trimmed by 6 bases and the J gene end by 10 bases; junction bases not matched to a gene: 10.

The chain employs TRBV20-1 and TRBJ1-6, with 9 bases fitting TRBD1. The sequencing input was blood. The receptor was isolated from a young man in good health. The CDR3 region has the DNA TGCAGTGCCGGACAGGGGACTATAAACTCACCCCTCCACTTT. It translates to CSAGQGTINSPLHF.